These 8 T cell receptor beta chains share one sample of origin, sequenced in a study of Graves' ophthalmopathy and Graves' hyperthyroidism. The authors amplified TCR beta CDR3 regions, and they did so from RNA transcripts for repertoire sequencing. HTBI-primed RT-PCR formed the first round, and a multiplex PCR formed the second. TCRdb called the multiplex PCR reads again in MiXCR, with one record for every CDR3 protein. Altogether fewer than 650,000 distinct CDR3 sequences are present, approximately 22% being singletons, with the ten largest covering 7.1%. What was sequenced was peripheral blood. These receptors all come from a woman aged 18-29 years with stable Graves' hyperthyroidism. Some clones in this sample may be carry-over from other donors' samples.

The chain is built from TRBV28 and TRBJ1-1, with 11 bases lining up with TRBD1. CDR3 length: 13 residues. Germline V gene lookup returns CDR1 MDHEN and CDR2 SYDVKM. V lost 7 bases, J lost 5 bases, and 3 bases stayed unmatched. For the CDR3, the DNA is TGTGCCAGCACGTGGGACAGGGGGACTGAAGCTTTCTTT. It translates to CASTWDRGTEAFF.

On this clonotype: This may stem from a read error, because a much larger clone lies one nucleotide away. The chain recombines TRBV6-5 with TRBJ1-1; D is unresolved. Germline loops: CDR1 MNHEY, CDR2 SVGAGI. This CDR3 is built from 14 residues. CDR3 protein: CASSHSMGNTEAFF. The CDR3 DNA reads as TGTGCCAGCAGTCACTCGATGGGGAACACTGAAGCTTTCTTT.

This chain joins TRBV5-6 and TRBJ2-2, with 8 bases aligning to TRBD2. The length of the CDR3 is 14 residues. Losses at the gene ends were 7 bases for V and 5 bases for J; bases not matched to a gene: 7. Germline loops: CDR1 SGHDT, CDR2 YYEEEE. The CDR3 is CASGGQRGTGELFF. CDR3 coding DNA: TGTGCCAGCGGAGGACAGCGGGGGACCGGGGAGCTGTTTTTT.

This clonotype was seen many times. The V call is TRBV7-8, the J call TRBJ2-7, with TRBD1 matching over 7 bases. The germline CDR1 and CDR2 sequences are SGHVS and FQNEAQ. J lost 6 bases, V lost 1 base, and 9 bases had no gene match. CDR3 length equals 15 residues. The CDR3 loop reads CASSLGAGGWSEQYF. In DNA, the CDR3 is TGTGCCAGCAGCTTAGGGGCAGGGGGATGGTCCGAGCAGTACTTC.

V and J are TRBV7-8 and TRBJ2-3; 10 nucleotides match TRBD2. Germline CDR1 and CDR2: SGHVS and FQNEAQ. The CDR3 spans 16 residues. After removal of 4 bases from V and 4 bases from J, the junction contained 8 bases not matched to a gene. The CDR3 region has the DNA TGTGCCAGCAGCTCCGCTAGCGGGAGTAGGGCAGATACGCAGTATTTT. This encodes CASSSASGSRADTQYF. Full variable domain (rest looked up from reference TRBV7-8 and TRBJ2-3): GAGVSQSPRYKVAKRGQDVALRCDPISGHVSLFWYQQALGQGPEFLTYFQNEAQLDKSGLPSDRFFAERPEGSVSTLKIQRTQQEDSAVYLCASSSASGSRADTQYFGPGTRLTVL.

This clonotype has a count of ten or more. The chain couples TRBV29-1 to TRBJ1-3; possibly TRBD1 for D (5 bases). The CDR3 totals 14 residues. Germline CDR1 and CDR2: SQVTM and ANQGSEA. The V end lost 1 base, the J end lost 4 bases, and 11 bases lay between the germline ends. CDR3 sequence: CSVEGSDRGNTIYF. The DNA of the CDR3 is TGCAGCGTTGAAGGCTCTGACAGAGGAAACACCATATATTTT.

This clonotype was recorded at least ten times. The chain carries TRBV6-1 and TRBJ2-4; 10 bases fit TRBD2. The V gene end was trimmed by 10 bases and the J gene end by 12 bases; junction bases not matched to a gene: 15. This CDR3 is built from 14 residues. The germline V gene encodes CDR1 MNHNS and CDR2 SASEGT. The CDR3 nucleotides read TGTGCCACCGCCGGGACTAGCGAGCGGTCGGCTCAGTACTTC. This sequence encodes CATAGTSERSAQYF.

This chain joins TRBV2 and TRBJ1-6, with 7 positions matching TRBD1. The V and J ends lost 11 bases and 8 bases, in that order; junction bases with no gene match: 9. Germline loops: CDR1 SNHLY, CDR2 FYNNEI. The CDR3 extends over 13 amino acids. The DNA for the CDR3 is TGTGCCTGCCGGGACAGACACTATTCACCCCTCCACTTT. Protein product: CACRDRHYSPLHF.